This is a list of T cell receptor beta chains from one sample in a study of response to subunit inactivated influenza vaccine. Each CDR3 protein is one row after TCRdb ran MiXCR on the RT-PCR reads. In the table there are around 180,000 distinct CDR3 sequences, around a tenth of which are singletons. Source: non-naive T cells sorted from PBMCs, taken on the day of vaccination. These TCRs come from a man between 45 and 60 years old who received an inactivated influenza vaccine. Each CDR3 is given with its conserved first and last residue. A D gene is named only where the DNA matches it firmly. Size tells how often a clone was seen (once, few, many) or the class of an expanded clone, and some rows leave it out.

-	TRBJ2-7	TRBV20-1	TRBD1	CSAEDGTGYEQYF	TGCAGTGCTGAGGACGGGACAGGCTACGAGCAGTACTTC
few	TRBJ2-5	TRBV12-3/TRBV12-4	-	CASSLGLSETQYF	TGTGCCAGCAGTTTAGGCCTTTCGGAGACCCAGTACTTC
few	TRBJ2-1	TRBV4-2	TRBD2	CASSPTHWTSGGNNEQFF	TGTGCCAGCAGCCCAACTCACTGGACTAGCGGGGGAAACAATGAGCAGTTCTTC
many	TRBJ2-7	TRBV2	-	CASSVFEQYF	TGTGCCAGCAGTGTTTTCGAGCAGTACTTC
-	TRBJ2-7	TRBV12-3/TRBV12-4	-	CASKLRDGYEQYF	TGTGCCAGCAAGTTGAGGGATGGATACGAGCAGTACTTC
few	TRBJ2-5	TRBV5-1	-	CASSRDAKETQYF	TGCGCCAGCAGCCGGGACGCCAAAGAGACCCAGTACTTC
many	TRBJ2-7	TRBV2	-	CASTGSYEQYF	TGTGCCAGCACTGGCTCCTACGAGCAGTACTTC
-	TRBJ2-1	TRBV6-5	TRBD1	CASSYEGQSSYNEQFF	TGTGCCAGCAGTTACGAGGGACAGAGCTCCTACAATGAGCAGTTCTTC
few	TRBJ2-3	TRBV3-1	-	CASSQHNTDTQYF	TGTGCCAGCAGCCAACATAACACAGATACGCAGTATTTT
few	TRBJ2-7	TRBV6-2/TRBV6-3	TRBD2	CASSYSGRGDSYEQYF	TGTGCCAGCAGTTACTCGGGACGGGGGGACTCCTACGAGCAGTACTTC
few	TRBJ2-2	TRBV20-1	-	CSARVGKYTGELFF	TGCAGTGCTAGAGTCGGGAAATACACCGGGGAGCTGTTTTTT
-	TRBJ1-3	TRBV6-1	TRBD1	CASSPLGQGAFGNTIYF	TGTGCCAGCAGTCCGCTAGGGCAGGGGGCCTTTGGAAACACCATATATTTT
-	TRBJ2-1	TRBV27	TRBD2	CASSPLAGGSINEQFF	TGTGCCAGCAGTCCGTTAGCGGGGGGTAGCATCAATGAGCAGTTCTTC
many	TRBJ2-5	TRBV3-1	-	CASRSGVRETQYF	TGTGCCAGCAGATCGGGAGTGAGAGAGACCCAGTACTTC
few	TRBJ2-3	TRBV3-1	TRBD2	CASSQSWASGVSTDTQYF	TGTGCCAGCAGCCAGTCATGGGCTAGCGGGGTGAGCACAGATACGCAGTATTTT
-	TRBJ1-3	TRBV28	TRBD1	CASSYPGGGNTIYF	TGTGCCAGCAGTTACCCAGGGGGAGGAAACACCATATATTTT
few	TRBJ2-1	TRBV4-2	TRBD2	CASSHGLARINEQFF	TGTGCCAGCAGCCACGGACTAGCGAGAATCAATGAGCAGTTCTTC
few	TRBJ1-2	TRBV6-1	-	CANRDLSGGYTF	TGTGCCAACCGGGACCTTTCCGGGGGCTACACCTTC
-	TRBJ2-4	TRBV11-3	TRBD2	CASSSGTSSSIQYF	TGTGCCAGCAGCTCCGGGACTAGCTCCAGCATTCAGTACTTC
many	TRBJ2-5	TRBV20-1	-	CSARAGRQPYQETQYF	TGCAGTGCTAGAGCGGGGCGGCAGCCCTACCAAGAGACCCAGTACTTC
few	TRBJ2-2	TRBV20-1	TRBD1	CSARVFGQGADTGELFF	TGCAGTGCTAGAGTTTTCGGACAGGGGGCTGACACCGGGGAGCTGTTTTTT
many	TRBJ2-2	TRBV9	-	CASSVSPGATGELFF	TGTGCCAGCAGCGTTTCCCCGGGGGCGACCGGGGAGCTGTTTTTT
few	TRBJ2-7	TRBV7-2	TRBD2	CASSLSGSYSEQYF	TGTGCCAGCAGCTTAAGCGGGAGTTATTCCGAGCAGTACTTC
-	TRBJ2-5	TRBV5-1	TRBD2	CASSPNPSGQSGETQYF	TGCGCCAGCAGCCCCAATCCTAGCGGGCAAAGTGGAGAGACCCAGTACTTC
many	TRBJ1-5	TRBV12-3/TRBV12-4	-	CASSLGTRNQPQHF	TGTGCCAGCAGTCTGGGGACCCGCAATCAGCCCCAGCATTTT
many	TRBJ2-7	TRBV2	-	CASSHLTGGYEQYF	TGTGCCAGCAGTCACCTCACTGGGGGCTACGAGCAGTACTTC
few	TRBJ1-4	TRBV4-2	TRBD1	CASSPRTGVDEKLFF	TGTGCCAGCAGCCCCCGGACAGGGGTGGATGAAAAACTGTTTTTT
few	TRBJ2-5	TRBV28	TRBD2	CASYLAGGGAQYF	TGTGCCAGCTATCTAGCGGGAGGGGGGGCCCAGTACTTC
many	TRBJ2-5	TRBV12-3/TRBV12-4	TRBD2	CASSDRTSEETQYF	TGTGCCAGCAGTGATCGGACTAGCGAAGAGACCCAGTACTTC
many	TRBJ2-5	TRBV7-9	TRBD1	CASSTGQPKETQYF	TGTGCCAGCAGCACGGGACAGCCAAAAGAGACCCAGTACTTC
-	TRBJ2-1	TRBV7-2	-	CASRLRLSSSYNEQFF	TGTGCCAGCAGGTTAAGGTTGTCGAGCTCCTACAATGAGCAGTTCTTC
-	TRBJ2-7	TRBV6-1	-	CASNLLRDQGGEQYF	TGTGCCAGCAACCTTTTAAGGGACCAGGGGGGCGAGCAGTACTTC
few	TRBJ1-5	TRBV20-1	-	CSADGWNQPQHF	TGCAGTGCGGACGGGTGGAATCAGCCCCAGCATTTT
many	TRBJ2-1	TRBV6-2/TRBV6-3	-	CASSKDGGSYNEQFF	TGTGCCAGCAGTAAAGATGGCGGATCCTACAATGAGCAGTTCTTC
many	TRBJ2-1	TRBV4-1	-	CASSQTGYNEQFF	TGCGCCAGCAGCCAGACCGGTTACAATGAGCAGTTCTTC
-	TRBJ1-1	TRBV6-2/TRBV6-3	TRBD1	CASTLGRGLDTEAFF	TGTGCCAGCACCCTGGGCAGGGGGCTGGACACTGAAGCTTTCTTT
-	TRBJ1-1	TRBV5-5	-	CASSFGRVMNTEAFF	TGTGCCAGCAGCTTTGGGCGGGTTATGAACACTGAAGCTTTCTTT
-	TRBJ2-3	TRBV20-1	TRBD2	CSAPAELAGGLGTDTQYF	TGCAGTGCCCCTGCTGAGCTAGCGGGGGGGCTAGGCACAGATACGCAGTATTTT
-	TRBJ2-2	TRBV18	-	CASSPPQGTGTGELFF	TGTGCCAGCTCACCACCGCAAGGGACGGGCACCGGGGAGCTGTTTTTT